The 2 T cell receptor beta chains listed next were all sequenced from one sample in a study of blood T cell repertoires in COVID-19. Using immunoSEQ multiplex PCR, the repertoire was profiled, and TCRdb retains in-frame clones only, with some absent. The sample records 120,000 or so clones, roughly 79% being singletons. Sequencing was done on a sample of peripheral blood. The receptors stem from a woman older than 75 with active or convalescent COVID-19.

This clone showed up just a few times. The chain couples TRBV2 to TRBJ2-1; the D gene is possibly TRBD1 (6 bases). V dropped 7 bases and J dropped 3 bases, with 10 bases sitting between them. From germline, CDR1 is SNHLY and CDR2 FYNNEI. The CDR3 is 13 residues long. The CDR3: CASKVDSYNEQFF. Here the CDR3 DNA reads TGTGCCAGCAAAGTGGACAGCTACAATGAGCAGTTCTTC.

This clone turned up a few times. The chain recombines TRBV13 with TRBJ1-1; 7 nucleotides agree with TRBD1. Germline CDR1 is PRHDT and CDR2 is FYEKMQ (reference sequence). The CDR3 extends over 14 amino acids. The ends lost 1 base at V and 4 bases at J; junction bases unmatched: 3. As DNA, the CDR3 is TGTGCCAGCAGCTTAGTCAGGGGGTTCACTGAAGCTTTCTTT. Its protein product is CASSLVRGFTEAFF.